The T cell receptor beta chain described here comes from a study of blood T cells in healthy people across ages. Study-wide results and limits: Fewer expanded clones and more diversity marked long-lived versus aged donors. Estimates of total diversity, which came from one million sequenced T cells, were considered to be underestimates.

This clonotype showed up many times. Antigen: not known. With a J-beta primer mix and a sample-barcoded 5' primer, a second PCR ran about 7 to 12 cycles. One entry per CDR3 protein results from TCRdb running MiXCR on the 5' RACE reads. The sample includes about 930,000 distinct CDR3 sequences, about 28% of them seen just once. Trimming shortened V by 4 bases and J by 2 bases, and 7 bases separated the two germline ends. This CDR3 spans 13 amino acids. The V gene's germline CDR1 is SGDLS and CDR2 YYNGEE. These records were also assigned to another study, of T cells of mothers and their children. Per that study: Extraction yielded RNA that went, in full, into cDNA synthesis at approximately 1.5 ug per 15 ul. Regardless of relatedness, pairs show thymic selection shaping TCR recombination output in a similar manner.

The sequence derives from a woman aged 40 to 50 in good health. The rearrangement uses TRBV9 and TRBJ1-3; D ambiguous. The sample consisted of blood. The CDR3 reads CASSSQAGNTIYF. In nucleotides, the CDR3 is TGTGCCAGCAGCTCGCAGGCTGGAAACACCATATATTTT.